The sequence of this TCR beta chain was determined in a study of blood T cell repertoires in COVID-19. Some clones are missing from TCRdb's copy, which holds only in-frame ones; the method was immunoSEQ multiplex PCR. The table has approximately 130,000 clones, around three quarters seen once. The V segment lost 0 bases and the J segment 4 bases; nucleotides outside the gene matches: 3. The CDR3 contains 14 residues. Per germline, CDR1 SGDLS and CDR2 YYNGEE. The TCR sequence derives from a human donor in a cohort sampled during active COVID-19. The sequenced sample consisted of peripheral blood. The chain employs TRBV9 and TRBJ2-7; TRBD1 agrees at 8 bases. CDR3 nucleotide sequence: TGTGCCAGCAGCGTAGGACAGGGGATATACGAGCAGTACTTC. This codes for CASSVGQGIYEQYF.